This T cell receptor beta chain came from a study of T-cell reconstitution after alpha-beta-depleted transplantation in children. The CDR3 has 13 residues. The ends were cut back, 9 bases at V and 3 bases at J, with 11 bases in the middle. Germline V gene sequence: CDR1 LGHNT, CDR2 FRNRAP. This clonotype was detected ten times or more. Construction of the TCRbeta library involved unique molecular identifiers. MiXCR, run by TCRdb on the PCR reads, gives a single entry per CDR3 protein. The sample includes 420,000 or so distinct CDR3 sequences, approximately 11% of them seen just once. V usage is TRBV12-5 and J usage is TRBJ2-2; tentatively, D is TRBD1 (5 bases). The TCR originated in a human donor who donated a stem cell graft to a child with acute myeloid leukemia. Material: PBMCs from the stem cell graft donor, obtained from the stem cell graft. CDR3 coding DNA: TGTGCTAGCCAACAGGATTACACCGGGGAGCTGTTTTTT. Its protein is CASQQDYTGELFF.